The clone carrying this T cell receptor (beta chain) was counted only a few times. Its matching antigen is unknown. The data were obtained in a study of beta chain features in type 1 diabetes. Overall study results and limits: For Type 1 diabetes patients, all four CD4+ subsets carried TCRB CDR3s that were moderately but significantly shorter. Insertion counts at VDJ junctions were lower in type 1 diabetes patients, who also showed more deletions there. A greater similarity of naive, central memory and Treg TCRB repertoires was seen among patients than among healthy donors.

Germline CDR1 MGHRA, CDR2 YSYEKL. Trimming at V came to 1 base and at J to 2 bases, leaving 8 bases not matched to a gene. The length of the CDR3 is 17 residues. Every isolated RNA sample was fully reverse transcribed, so sequencing captured expressed TCRB transcripts. Measured with immunoSEQ multiplex PCR; TCRdb has only the in-frame clones, and not every one. This table has hundreds of thousands of clones, about 14% appearing once. Sequenced material: naive CD4+ T cells from blood. This TCR was sampled from a man between 18 and 35 years old in good health. The V call is TRBV4-1, the J call TRBJ2-7, with 10 bases lining up with TRBD1. The CDR3 DNA reads TGCGCCAGCAGCCAAGTATGGGCGACAGGGGGCCCCTACGAGCAGTACTTC. Translated: CASSQVWATGGPYEQYF.